This T cell receptor (beta chain) was sequenced during a study of T cells after yellow fever vaccination. Whole-study context: Preparation used SMART-Seq v4 Ultra Low Input for the low-cell-number fractions.

The sample holds many counts of this clonotype. One entry per CDR3 protein results from TCRdb running MiXCR on the 5' RACE reads. The table has some 250,000 distinct CDR3 sequences, about 3.5% seen once. With 6 bases removed from V and 1 base from J, the gap between germline ends came to 10 bases. The CDR3 runs 14 residues. The material sequenced was PBMCs, taken 15 days after the yellow fever booster vaccination. This sequence was found in a man aged 18 to 35 who received the YFV17D yellow fever vaccine. The rearrangement joins TRBV12-3 or TRBV12-4 to TRBJ2-1; possibly TRBD1 for D (6 bases). The DNA for the CDR3 is TGTGCCAGCAGCATAGGACAGTCCTACAATGAGCAGTTCTTC. It encodes CASSIGQSYNEQFF.